The T cell receptor (beta chain) described here comes from a study of cytomegalovirus exposure and HLA in healthy donors. Overall study context: The 100 to 150 validation repertoires used the same platform as the 650 to 800 first-cohort repertoires, a later analysis reported. Notes on the study in general: The investigators catalogued 180 or so TCR beta chains as cytomegalovirus-associated. Reportedly, diagnosis of cytomegalovirus status by the classifier showed high specificity and sensitivity.

Libraries were prepared by immunoSEQ multiplex PCR; TCRdb keeps only in-frame clonotypes and omits some of them. The data hold hundreds of thousands of clones, with around four fifths observed a single time. Concerning this clone itself: Its antigen is not identified.

The ends lost 8 bases at V and 4 bases at J; junction bases unmatched: 8. CDR3 size: 14 residues. Germline V lookup: CDR1 MNHEY, CDR2 SVGAGI. The donors were in the approximately 120-subject validation cohort; that cohort was separate from the roughly 700-subject first cohort. The specimen sequenced was PBMCs. This clonotype was obtained from a woman in her late teens or twenties in good health and CMV-seronegative. This chain connects TRBV6-5 to TRBJ2-3; the match to TRBD2 covers 8 bases. Here the CDR3 DNA reads TGTGCCAGCGGGGAACGGGGGGGGTCAGATACGCAGTATTTT. This sequence encodes CASGERGGSDTQYF.